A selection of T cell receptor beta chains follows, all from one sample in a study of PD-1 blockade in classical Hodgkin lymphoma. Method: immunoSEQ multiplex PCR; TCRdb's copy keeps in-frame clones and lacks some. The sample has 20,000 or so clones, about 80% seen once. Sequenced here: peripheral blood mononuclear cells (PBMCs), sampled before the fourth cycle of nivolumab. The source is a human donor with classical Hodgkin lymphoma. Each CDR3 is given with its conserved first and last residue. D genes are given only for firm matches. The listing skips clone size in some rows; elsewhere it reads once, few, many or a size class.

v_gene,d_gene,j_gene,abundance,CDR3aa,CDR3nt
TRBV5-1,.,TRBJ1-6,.,CASSLAPTGVDSPLHF,TGCGCCAGCAGCTTGGCCCCAACCGGGGTGGATTCACCCCTCCACTTT
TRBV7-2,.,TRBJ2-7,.,CASSLNPIGRSYEQYF,TGTGCCAGCAGCTTAAACCCTATTGGGCGCTCCTACGAGCAGTACTTC
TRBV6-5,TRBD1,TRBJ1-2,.,CASSSPGQGAYGYTF,TGTGCCAGCAGTTCCCCAGGACAGGGGGCCTATGGCTACACCTTC
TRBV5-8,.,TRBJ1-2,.,CASSYHPGSVYVYTF,TGTGCCAGCAGCTACCACCCCGGTTCTGTATATGTCTACACCTTC
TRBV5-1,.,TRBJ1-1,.,CASSLEGITEAFF,TGCGCCAGCAGCTTGGAGGGTATCACTGAAGCTTTCTTT
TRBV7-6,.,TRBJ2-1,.,CASSATGVQTFGEQFF,TGTGCCAGCAGCGCCACGGGAGTTCAAACTTTCGGTGAGCAGTTCTTC
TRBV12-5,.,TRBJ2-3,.,CASGSNRADTQYF,TGTGCTAGTGGTTCCAACAGGGCAGATACGCAGTATTTT
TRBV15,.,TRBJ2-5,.,CATSRVGQVQETQYF,TGTGCCACCAGCAGAGTGGGCCAGGTTCAAGAGACCCAGTACTTC
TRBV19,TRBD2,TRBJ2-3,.,CASSSGRAGTQYF,TGTGCCAGTAGTAGCGGGAGGGCCGGGACGCAGTATTTT
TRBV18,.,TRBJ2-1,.,CASSPPMATSYNEQFF,TGTGCCAGCTCACCTCCCATGGCGACTTCCTACAATGAGCAGTTCTTC
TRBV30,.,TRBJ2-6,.,CAWSRLSSGANVLTF,TGTGCCTGGAGTCGACTTAGCTCTGGGGCCAACGTCCTGACTTTC
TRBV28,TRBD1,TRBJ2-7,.,CASRGDRGSTYEQYF,TGTGCCAGCAGAGGGGACAGGGGGTCCACCTACGAGCAGTACTTC
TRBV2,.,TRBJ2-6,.,CASKFEVSGANVLTF,TGTGCCAGCAAATTTGAAGTCTCTGGGGCCAACGTCCTGACTTTC
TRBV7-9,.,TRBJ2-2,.,CASSGTSTGELFF,TGTGCCAGCAGCGGGACCTCTACCGGGGAGCTGTTTTTT
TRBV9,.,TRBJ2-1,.,CASSVGGVYNEQFF,TGTGCCAGCAGCGTAGGCGGGGTCTACAATGAGCAGTTCTTC
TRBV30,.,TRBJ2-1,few,CAWSGQNEQFF,TGTGCCTGGAGTGGACAGAATGAGCAGTTCTTC
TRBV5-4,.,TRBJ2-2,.,CASSSQVSNTGELFF,TGTGCCAGCAGCTCACAGGTTTCGAACACCGGGGAGCTGTTTTTT
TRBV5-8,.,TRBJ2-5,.,CASILQQQETQYF,TGTGCCAGCATTCTACAGCAACAAGAGACCCAGTACTTC
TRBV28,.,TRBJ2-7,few,CASSFDPQSPNFYEQYF,TGTGCCAGCAGTTTTGACCCACAGTCCCCCAACTTCTACGAGCAGTACTTC
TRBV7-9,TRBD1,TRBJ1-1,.,CASSLRRTGQNTEAFF,TGTGCCAGCAGCTTACGACGGACAGGGCAGAACACTGAAGCTTTCTTT
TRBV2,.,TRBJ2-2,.,CASTTTTTNTGELFF,TGTGCCAGCACGACAACCACCACGAACACCGGGGAGCTGTTTTTT
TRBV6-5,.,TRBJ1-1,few,CASSYSNTEAFF,TGTGCCAGCAGTTACTCAAACACTGAAGCTTTCTTT
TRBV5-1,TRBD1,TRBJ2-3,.,CASTLQGTGNTDTQYF,TGCGCCAGCACATTACAAGGGACAGGGAACACAGATACGCAGTATTTT
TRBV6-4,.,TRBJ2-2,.,CASSDASDTGELFF,TGTGCCAGCAGTGATGCGTCGGACACCGGGGAGCTGTTTTTT
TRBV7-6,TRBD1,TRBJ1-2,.,CASSPSRDRANYGYTF,TGTGCCAGCAGCCCGTCCCGGGACAGGGCTAACTATGGCTACACCTTC
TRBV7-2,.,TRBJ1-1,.,CASSLSKGSYSEAFF,TGTGCCAGCAGCTTGAGTAAAGGGTCCTATTCTGAAGCTTTCTTT
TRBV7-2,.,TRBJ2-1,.,CASSLSGNNEQFF,TGTGCCAGCAGCTTATCGGGGAACAATGAGCAGTTCTTC
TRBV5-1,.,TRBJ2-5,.,CASSRVPVRETQYF,TGCGCCAGCAGCCGGGTCCCCGTCCGAGAGACCCAGTACTTC
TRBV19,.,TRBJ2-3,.,CATRATSSDTQYF,TGTGCTACGAGGGCTACTTCGTCAGATACGCAGTATTTT
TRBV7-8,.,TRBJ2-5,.,CASSPSRVGETQYF,TGTGCCAGCAGCCCTAGCCGGGTCGGGGAGACCCAGTACTTC